This T cell receptor beta chain was recovered during a study of blood T cell repertoires in COVID-19 (TCRdb year 2020). Regarding the complete study: The collaborator samples originated in the United States, Italy and Spain and spanned the acute and convalescent phases of COVID-19. The material from the prospective study consisted of cDNA or gDNA derived from T cells, B-cell-depleted T cells, or PBMCs. Deeply sampled blood TCRbeta repertoires from subjects exposed to, actively infected with, or recovered from COVID-19 were included in the dataset. The repertoires were made available in a free public database intended to serve as a resource for research on the immune response to SARS-CoV-2. The samples were drawn from the first 160 participants of the ongoing ImmuneRACE study and from 950 to 1,500 subjects provided by 6 global collaborators. The sample metadata nearly always contained a de-identified subject ID, COVID-19 status, age in years and sex. Where available, HLA class I and class II types were obtained from metadata supplied by the sample provider rather than from assay-based typing. The study at large found these results: How much clinical and demographic metadata was included differed by source and by participant, and the metadata was provided uncurated.

Comments on this clone: Its target antigen remains unknown. No qualities accompany the bases; no much larger clone lies one base away.

In the prospective study, participants were about 18 to 89 years old, resided in 25 or so geographic areas of the United States, and were enrolled through a virtual design. To assign participants to cohorts, the prospective study relied on clinical history that participants themselves reported in a screening survey and a study questionnaire. Exposed participants had been in contact with someone with a PCR-confirmed or clinician-diagnosed COVID-19 case within 2 weeks of study entry. In the prospective study, whole blood, serum and a nasopharyngeal or oropharyngeal swab were collected from each participant by mobile phlebotomists. Prospective study participants could optionally give additional blood draws and questionnaires over a 2-month period. Before DNA extraction, blood samples from the prospective study were shipped at room temperature or frozen. In the germline V gene (reference sequence), CDR1 corresponds to LGHDT and CDR2 to YNNKEL. Reading from cysteine to phenylalanine, the CDR3 counts 15 amino acids. The entry retains the CDR3 DNA only, 45 bases that are in frame from base 1. V lost 0 bases and J lost 5 bases; the stretch between them is 13 bases long.

TCRbeta CDR3 regions were amplified from genomic DNA by means of the immunoSEQ Assay, a bias-controlled multiplex PCR. Per the source publication's procedure: Nucleated cell counts per sample were estimated from amplification of reference gene primers within the assay. Sequence reads were collapsed and filtered to measure the absolute abundance of every unique TCRbeta CDR3 rearrangement. For each sample, productive Simpson clonality was calculated as the square root of Simpson's diversity index over productive rearrangements. The table comes from immuneACCESS by way of TCRdb, which keeps in-frame sequences with V and J called. Part of the clones is missing from these tables; in studies checked, under half for an unresolved V gene and the rest for unknown reasons. That table gives V, J and clone size, and the DNA gave D and trimming. This sample is represented by approximately 220,000 clones; around 90% of them were singletons. The ten largest clones represent about 16% of the sample.

The chain links TRBV3-1 (or the pseudogene TRBV3-2) with TRBJ2-5; matching of 6 bases hints at TRBD1 as the D gene. The TCR originated in a man aged 30 to 39 who had been exposed to COVID-19. The specimen was PBMCs or T cells enriched from blood (not recorded which). The CDR3 here reads CASSQDLRGSETQYF. The nucleotides are TGTGCCAGCAGCCAAGACCTCAGGGGCTCGGAGACCCAGTACTTC.